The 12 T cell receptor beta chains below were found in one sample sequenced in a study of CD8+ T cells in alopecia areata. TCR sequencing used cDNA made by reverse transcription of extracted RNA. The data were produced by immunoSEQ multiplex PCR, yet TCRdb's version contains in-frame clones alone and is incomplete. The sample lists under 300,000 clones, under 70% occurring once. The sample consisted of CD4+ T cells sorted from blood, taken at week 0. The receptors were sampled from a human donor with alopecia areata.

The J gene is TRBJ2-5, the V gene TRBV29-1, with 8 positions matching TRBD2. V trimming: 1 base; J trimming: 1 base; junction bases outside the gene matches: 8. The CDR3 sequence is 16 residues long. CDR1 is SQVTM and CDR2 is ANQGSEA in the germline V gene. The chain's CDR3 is CSVEGRGDQFQETQYF. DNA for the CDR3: TGCAGCGTTGAAGGGCGGGGGGACCAATTCCAAGAGACCCAGTACTTC.

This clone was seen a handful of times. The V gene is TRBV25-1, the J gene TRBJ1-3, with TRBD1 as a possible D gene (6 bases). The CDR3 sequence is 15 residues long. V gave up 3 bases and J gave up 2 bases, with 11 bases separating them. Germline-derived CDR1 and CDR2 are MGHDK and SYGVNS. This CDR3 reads CASSEDRSPGNTIYF. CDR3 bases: TGTGCCAGCAGTGAGGACAGAAGCCCTGGAAACACCATATATTTT. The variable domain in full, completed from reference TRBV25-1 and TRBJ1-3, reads EADIYQTPRYLVIGTGKKITLECSQTMGHDKMYWYQQDPGMELHLIHYSYGVNSTEKGDLSSESTVSRIRTEHFPLTLESARPSHTSQYLCASSEDRSPGNTIYFGEGSWLTVV.

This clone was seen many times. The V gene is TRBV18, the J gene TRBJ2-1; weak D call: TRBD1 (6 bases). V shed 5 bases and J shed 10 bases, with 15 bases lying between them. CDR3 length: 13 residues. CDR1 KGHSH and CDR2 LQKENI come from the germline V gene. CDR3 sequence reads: CASSRSGVPEQFF. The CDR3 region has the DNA TGTGCCAGCTCAAGGTCAGGGGTACCCGAGCAGTTCTTC. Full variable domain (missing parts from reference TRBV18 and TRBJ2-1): NAGVMQNPRHLVRRRGQEARLRCSPMKGHSHVYWYRQLPEEGLKFMVYLQKENIIDESGMPKERFSAEFPKEGPSILRIQQVVRGDSAAYFCASSRSGVPEQFFGPGTRLTVL.

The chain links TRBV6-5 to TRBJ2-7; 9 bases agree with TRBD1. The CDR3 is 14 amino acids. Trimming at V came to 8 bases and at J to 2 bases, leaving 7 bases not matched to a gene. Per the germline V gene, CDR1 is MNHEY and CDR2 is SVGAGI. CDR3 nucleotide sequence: TGTGCCAGCGCCGCGAACAGGGGGCCCTACGAGCAGTACTTC. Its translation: CASAANRGPYEQYF.

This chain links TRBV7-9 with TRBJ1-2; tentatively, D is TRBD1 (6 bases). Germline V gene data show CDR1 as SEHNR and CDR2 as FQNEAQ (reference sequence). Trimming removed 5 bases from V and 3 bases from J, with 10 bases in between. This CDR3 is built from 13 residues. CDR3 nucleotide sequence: TGTGCCAGCAGCCCCGGACAGTACTATGGCTACACCTTC. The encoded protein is CASSPGQYYGYTF.

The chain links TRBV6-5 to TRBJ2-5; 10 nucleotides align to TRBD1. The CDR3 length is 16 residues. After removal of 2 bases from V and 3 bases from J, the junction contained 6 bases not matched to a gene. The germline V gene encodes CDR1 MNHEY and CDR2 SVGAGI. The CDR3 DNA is TGTGCCAGCAGTTACAAACCGGGACAGGGGAAAGAGACCCAGTACTTC. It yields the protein CASSYKPGQGKETQYF.

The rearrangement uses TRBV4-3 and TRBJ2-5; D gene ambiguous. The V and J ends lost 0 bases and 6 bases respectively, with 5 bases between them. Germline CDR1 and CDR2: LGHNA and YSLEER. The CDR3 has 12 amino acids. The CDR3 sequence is CASSQDRKTQYF. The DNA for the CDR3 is TGCGCCAGCAGCCAAGATAGGAAGACCCAGTACTTC.

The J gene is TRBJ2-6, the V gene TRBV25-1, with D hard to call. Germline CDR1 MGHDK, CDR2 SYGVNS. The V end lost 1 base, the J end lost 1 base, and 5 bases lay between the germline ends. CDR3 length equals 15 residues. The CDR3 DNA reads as TGTGCCAGCAGTGAATGGTTATCTGGGGCCAACGTCCTGACTTTC. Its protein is CASSEWLSGANVLTF.

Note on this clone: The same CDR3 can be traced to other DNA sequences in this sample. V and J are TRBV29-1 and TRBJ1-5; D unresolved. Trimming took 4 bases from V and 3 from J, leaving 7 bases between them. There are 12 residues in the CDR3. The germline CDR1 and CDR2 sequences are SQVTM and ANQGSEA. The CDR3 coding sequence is TGCAGCGTTGCCGGGTTCAATCAGCCCCAGCATTTT. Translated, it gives CSVAGFNQPQHF.

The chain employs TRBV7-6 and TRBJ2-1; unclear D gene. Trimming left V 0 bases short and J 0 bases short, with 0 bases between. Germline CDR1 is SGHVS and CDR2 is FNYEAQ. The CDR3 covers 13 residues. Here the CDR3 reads CASSLASYNEQFF. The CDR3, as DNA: TGTGCCAGCAGCTTAGCCTCCTACAATGAGCAGTTCTTC.

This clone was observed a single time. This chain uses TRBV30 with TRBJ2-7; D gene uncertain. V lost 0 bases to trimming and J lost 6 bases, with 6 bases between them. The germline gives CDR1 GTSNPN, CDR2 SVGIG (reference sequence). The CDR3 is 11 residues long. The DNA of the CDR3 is TGTGCCTGGAGTGTACTTATCGAGCAGTACTTC. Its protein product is CAWSVLIEQYF.

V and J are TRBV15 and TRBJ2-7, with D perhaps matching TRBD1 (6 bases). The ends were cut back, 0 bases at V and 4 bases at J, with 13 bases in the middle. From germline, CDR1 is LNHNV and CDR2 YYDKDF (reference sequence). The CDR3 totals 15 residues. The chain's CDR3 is CATSRDRGTNYEQYF. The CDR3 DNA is TGTGCCACCAGCAGAGATAGAGGGACAAATTACGAGCAGTACTTC.